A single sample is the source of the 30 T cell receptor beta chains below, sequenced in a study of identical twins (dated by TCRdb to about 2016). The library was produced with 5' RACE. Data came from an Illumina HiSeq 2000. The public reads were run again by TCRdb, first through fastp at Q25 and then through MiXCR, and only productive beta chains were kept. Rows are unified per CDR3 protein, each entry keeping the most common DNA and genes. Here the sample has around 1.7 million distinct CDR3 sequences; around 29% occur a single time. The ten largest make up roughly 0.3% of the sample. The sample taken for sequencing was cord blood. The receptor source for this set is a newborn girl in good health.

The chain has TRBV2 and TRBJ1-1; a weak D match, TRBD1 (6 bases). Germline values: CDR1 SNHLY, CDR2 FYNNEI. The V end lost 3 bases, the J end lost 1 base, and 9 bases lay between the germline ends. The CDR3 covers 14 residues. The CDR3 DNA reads TGTGCCAGCAGTGATGGAGGGGGGAACACTGAAGCTTTCTTT. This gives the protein CASSDGGGNTEAFF.

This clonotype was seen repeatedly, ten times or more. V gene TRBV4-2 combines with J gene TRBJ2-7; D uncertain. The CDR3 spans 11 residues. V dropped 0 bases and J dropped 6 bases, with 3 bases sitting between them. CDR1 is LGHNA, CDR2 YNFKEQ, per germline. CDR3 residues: CASSQESEQYF. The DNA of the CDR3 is TGTGCCAGCAGCCAAGAATCCGAGCAGTACTTC.

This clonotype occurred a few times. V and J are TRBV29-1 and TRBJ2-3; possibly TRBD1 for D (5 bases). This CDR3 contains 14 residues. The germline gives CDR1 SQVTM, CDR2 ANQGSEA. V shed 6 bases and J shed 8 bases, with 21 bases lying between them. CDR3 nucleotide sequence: TGCAGCGTCGGGCAACAGGCCCAGGGATTTACGCAGTATTTT. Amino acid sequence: CSVGQQAQGFTQYF.

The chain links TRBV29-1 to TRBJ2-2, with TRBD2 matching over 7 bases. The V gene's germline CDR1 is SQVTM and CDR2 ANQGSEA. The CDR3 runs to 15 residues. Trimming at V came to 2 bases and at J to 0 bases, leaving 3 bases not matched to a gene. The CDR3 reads CSVESAGANTGELFF. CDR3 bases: TGCAGCGTTGAAAGTGCGGGGGCGAACACCGGGGAGCTGTTTTTT.

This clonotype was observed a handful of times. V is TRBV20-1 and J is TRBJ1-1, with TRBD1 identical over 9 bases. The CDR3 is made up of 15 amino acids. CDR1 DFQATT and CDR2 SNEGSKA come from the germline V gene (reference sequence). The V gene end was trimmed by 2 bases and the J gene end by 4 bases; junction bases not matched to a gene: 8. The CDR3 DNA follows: TGCAGTGCTAGAAGGGCACAGGGGGCCGGCACTGAAGCTTTCTTT. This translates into CSARRAQGAGTEAFF.

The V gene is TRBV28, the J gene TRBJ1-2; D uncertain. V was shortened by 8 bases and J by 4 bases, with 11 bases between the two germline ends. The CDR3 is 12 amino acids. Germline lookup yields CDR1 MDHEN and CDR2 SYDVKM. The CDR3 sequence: CASCIQSYGYTF. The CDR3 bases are TGTGCCAGCTGTATCCAAAGCTATGGCTACACCTTC.

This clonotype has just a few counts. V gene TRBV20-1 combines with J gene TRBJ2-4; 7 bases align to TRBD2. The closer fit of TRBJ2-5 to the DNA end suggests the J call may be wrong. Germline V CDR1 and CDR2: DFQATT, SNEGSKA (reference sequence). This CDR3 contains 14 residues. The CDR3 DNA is TGCAGTGCCCCCCTCGGGGGGAGTAGGGAGACCCAGTACTTC. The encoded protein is CSAPLGGSRETQYF.

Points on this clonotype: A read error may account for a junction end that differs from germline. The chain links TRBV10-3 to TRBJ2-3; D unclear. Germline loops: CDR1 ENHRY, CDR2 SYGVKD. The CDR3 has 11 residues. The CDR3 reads CAIRCTDTQYF. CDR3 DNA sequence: TGTGCCATCAGGTGCACAGATACCCAGTATTTT.

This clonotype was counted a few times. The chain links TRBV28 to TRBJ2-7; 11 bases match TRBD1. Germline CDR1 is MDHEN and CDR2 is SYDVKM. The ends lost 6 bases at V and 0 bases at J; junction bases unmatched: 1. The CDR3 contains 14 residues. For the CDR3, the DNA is TGTGCCAGCAGGGGGACAGGGGGCTCCTACGAGCAGTACTTC. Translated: CASRGTGGSYEQYF. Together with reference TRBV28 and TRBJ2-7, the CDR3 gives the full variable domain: DVKVTQSSRYLVKRTGEKVFLECVQDMDHENMFWYRQDPGLGLRLIYFSYDVKMKEKGDIPEGYSVSREKKERFSLILESASTNQTSMYLCASRGTGGSYEQYFGPGTRLTVT.

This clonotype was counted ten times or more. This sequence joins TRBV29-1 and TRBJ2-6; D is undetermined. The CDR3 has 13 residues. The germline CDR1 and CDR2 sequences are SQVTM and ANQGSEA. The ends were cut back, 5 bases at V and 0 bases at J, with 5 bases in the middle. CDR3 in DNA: TGCAGCGTTTGTCCCTCTGGGGCCAACGTCCTGACTTTC. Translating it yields CSVCPSGANVLTF.

This chain's CDR3 is CAISGARVGQPQHF. CDR3 in DNA: TGTGCCATCAGTGGGGCAAGGGTCGGCCAGCCCCAGCATTTT. The chain carries TRBV10-3 and TRBJ1-5; D unclear. CDR1 and CDR2 (germline): ENHRY, SYGVKD. The germline V and J ends were trimmed by 4 bases and 7 bases, with 14 bases remaining between them. This CDR3 spans 14 amino acids.

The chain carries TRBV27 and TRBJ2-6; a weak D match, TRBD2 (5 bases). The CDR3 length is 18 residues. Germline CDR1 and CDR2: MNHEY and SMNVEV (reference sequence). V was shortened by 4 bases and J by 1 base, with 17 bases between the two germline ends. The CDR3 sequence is CASSYRDLSLSGANVLTF. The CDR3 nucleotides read TGTGCCAGCAGTTATCGGGATCTCTCACTTTCTGGGGCCAACGTCCTGACTTTC. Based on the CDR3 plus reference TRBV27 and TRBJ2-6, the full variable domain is EAQVTQNPRYLITVTGKKLTVTCSQNMNHEYMSWYRQDPGLGLRQIYYSMNVEVTDKGDVPEGYKVSRKEKRNFPLILESPSPNQTSLYFCASSYRDLSLSGANVLTFGAGSRLTVL.

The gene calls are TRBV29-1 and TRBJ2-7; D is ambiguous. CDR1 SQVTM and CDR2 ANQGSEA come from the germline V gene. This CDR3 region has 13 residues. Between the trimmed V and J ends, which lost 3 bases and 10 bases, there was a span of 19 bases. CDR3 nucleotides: TGCAGCGTTGATGCAGGTGTCCAAGAGGCCCAGTACTTC. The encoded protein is CSVDAGVQEAQYF.

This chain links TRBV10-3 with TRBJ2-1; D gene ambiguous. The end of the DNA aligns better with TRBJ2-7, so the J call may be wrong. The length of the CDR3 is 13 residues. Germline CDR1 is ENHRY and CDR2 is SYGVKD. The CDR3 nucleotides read TGTGCCGTCCTAACTGGACGCGACAATGAGCAGTACTTC. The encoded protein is CAVLTGRDNEQYF.

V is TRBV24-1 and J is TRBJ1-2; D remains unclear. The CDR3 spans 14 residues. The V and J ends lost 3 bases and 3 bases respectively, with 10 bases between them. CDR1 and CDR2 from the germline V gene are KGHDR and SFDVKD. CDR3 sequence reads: CATSDPNQDYGYTF. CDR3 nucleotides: TGTGCCACCAGTGATCCCAATCAGGACTATGGCTACACCTTC.

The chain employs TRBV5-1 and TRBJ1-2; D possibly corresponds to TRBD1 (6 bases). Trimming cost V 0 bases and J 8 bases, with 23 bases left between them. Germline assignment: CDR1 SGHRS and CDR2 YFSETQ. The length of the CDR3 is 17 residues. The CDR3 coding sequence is TGCGCCAGCAGCTTGGCCACAGTGGTGGTGGGGGCGGAAGGCTACACCTTC. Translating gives CASSLATVVVGAEGYTF.

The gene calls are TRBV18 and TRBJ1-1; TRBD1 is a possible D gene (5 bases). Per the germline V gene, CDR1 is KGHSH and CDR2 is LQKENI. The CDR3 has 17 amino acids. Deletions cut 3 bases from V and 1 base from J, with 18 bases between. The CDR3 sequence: CASSPESGRIKNTEAFF. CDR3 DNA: TGTGCCAGCTCACCGGAATCGGGGCGAATAAAGAACACTGAAGCTTTCTTT. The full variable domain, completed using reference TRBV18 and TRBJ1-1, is NAGVMQNPRHLVRRRGQEARLRCSPMKGHSHVYWYRQLPEEGLKFMVYLQKENIIDESGMPKERFSAEFPKEGPSILRIQQVVRGDSAAYFCASSPESGRIKNTEAFFGQGTRLTVV.

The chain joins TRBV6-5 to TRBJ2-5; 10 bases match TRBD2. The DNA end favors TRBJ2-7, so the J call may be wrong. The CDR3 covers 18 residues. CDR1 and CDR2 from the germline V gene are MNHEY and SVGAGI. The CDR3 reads CASSYSMILAGRSYEQYF. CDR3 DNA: TGTGCCAGCAGTTACTCGATGATACTAGCGGGGAGAAGCTACGAGCAGTACTTC.

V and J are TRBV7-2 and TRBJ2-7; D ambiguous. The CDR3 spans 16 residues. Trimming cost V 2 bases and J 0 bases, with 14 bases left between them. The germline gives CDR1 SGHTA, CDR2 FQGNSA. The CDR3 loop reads CASSLRDKFSSYEQYF. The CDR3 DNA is TGTGCCAGCAGCTTAAGAGACAAGTTTAGCTCCTACGAGCAGTACTTC.

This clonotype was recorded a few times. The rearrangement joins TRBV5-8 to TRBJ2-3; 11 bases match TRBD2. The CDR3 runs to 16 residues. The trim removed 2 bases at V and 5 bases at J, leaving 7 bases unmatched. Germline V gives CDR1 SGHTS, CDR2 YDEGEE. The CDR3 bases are TGTGCCAGCAGCTTTAGCGGGAGGGCCCTTGGAGATACGCAGTATTTT. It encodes CASSFSGRALGDTQYF.

For the CDR3, the DNA is TGTGCCAGCAGCAACAGGGGTCCCTCTAATCAGCCCCAGCATTTT. It is translated as CASSNRGPSNQPQHF. V usage is TRBV21-1 and J usage is TRBJ1-5; TRBD1 is taken as the D call from the table, unchecked against the DNA. TRBV21-1 is flagged as a pseudogene. The CDR3 spans 15 residues.

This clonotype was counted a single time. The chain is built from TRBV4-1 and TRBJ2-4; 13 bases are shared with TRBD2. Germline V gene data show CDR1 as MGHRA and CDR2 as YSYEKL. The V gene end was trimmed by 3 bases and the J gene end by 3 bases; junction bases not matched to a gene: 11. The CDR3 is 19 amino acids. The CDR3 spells CASSQTSGRTMVGKNIQYF. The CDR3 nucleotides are TGCGCCAGCAGCCAGACTAGCGGGAGGACAATGGTAGGCAAAAACATTCAGTACTTC.

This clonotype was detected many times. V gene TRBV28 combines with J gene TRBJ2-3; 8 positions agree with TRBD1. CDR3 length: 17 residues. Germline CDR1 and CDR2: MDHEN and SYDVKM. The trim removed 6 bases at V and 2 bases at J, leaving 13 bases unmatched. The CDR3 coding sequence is TGTGCCAGCAGCTACTCAGACAGGGGAGACCCCACAGATACGCAGTATTTT. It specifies CASSYSDRGDPTDTQYF.

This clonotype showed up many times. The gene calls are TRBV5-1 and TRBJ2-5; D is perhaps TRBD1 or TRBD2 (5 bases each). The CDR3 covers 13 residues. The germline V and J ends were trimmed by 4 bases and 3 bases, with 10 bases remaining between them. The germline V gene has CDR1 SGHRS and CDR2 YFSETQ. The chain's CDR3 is CASSIGTEETQYF. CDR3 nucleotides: TGCGCCAGCAGCATAGGGACCGAAGAGACCCAGTACTTC.

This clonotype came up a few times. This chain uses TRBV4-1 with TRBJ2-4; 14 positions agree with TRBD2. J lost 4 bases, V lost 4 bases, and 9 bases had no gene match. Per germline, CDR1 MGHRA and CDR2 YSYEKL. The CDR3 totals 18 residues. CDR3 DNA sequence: TGCGCCAGCAGCCGCGGACTAGCGGGGGGCCGCGATAAAAACATTCAGTACTTC. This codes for CASSRGLAGGRDKNIQYF.

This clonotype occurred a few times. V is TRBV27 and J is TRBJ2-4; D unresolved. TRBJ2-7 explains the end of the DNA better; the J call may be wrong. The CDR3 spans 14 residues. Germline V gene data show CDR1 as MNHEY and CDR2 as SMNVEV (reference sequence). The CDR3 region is CASSSAGFAYEQYF. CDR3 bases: TGTGCCAGCAGTTCCGCCGGTTTCGCTTACGAGCAGTACTTC.

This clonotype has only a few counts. The chain's CDR3 is CASNEGGSTDTQYF. CDR3 in DNA: TGTGCCAGCAACGAGGGGGGAAGCACAGATACGCAGTATTTT. The rearrangement links TRBV7-9 to TRBJ2-3; D possibly uses TRBD1 or TRBD2 (6 bases each). The CDR3 totals 14 residues. Germline CDR1 is SEHNR and CDR2 is FQNEAQ (reference sequence). Trimming pared 7 bases from V and 0 bases from J, leaving 11 bases between.

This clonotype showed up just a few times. The CDR3 region is CASSALFDQPQHF. The CDR3, as DNA: TGTGCCAGCAGCGCCCTATTTGATCAGCCCCAGCATTTT. The rearrangement joins TRBV7-2 to TRBJ1-5; D not certain. V lost 5 bases to trimming and J lost 5 bases, with 10 bases between them. This CDR3 spans 13 amino acids. The germline gives CDR1 SGHTA, CDR2 FQGNSA. Supplemented by reference TRBV7-2 and TRBJ1-5, the full variable domain reads GAGVSQSPSNKVTEKGKDVELRCDPISGHTALYWYRQSLGQGLEFLIYFQGNSAPDKSGLPSDRFSAERTGGSVSTLTIQRTQQEDSAVYLCASSALFDQPQHFGDGTRLSIL.

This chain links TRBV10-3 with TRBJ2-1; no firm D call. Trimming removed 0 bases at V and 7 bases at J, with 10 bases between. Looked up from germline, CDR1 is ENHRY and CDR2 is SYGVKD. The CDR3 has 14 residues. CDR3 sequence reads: CAISESGSMNEQFF. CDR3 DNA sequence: TGTGCCATCAGTGAGTCGGGTAGCATGAATGAGCAGTTCTTC.

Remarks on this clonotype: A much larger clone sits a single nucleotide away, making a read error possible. The CDR3 loop reads CTTSDPGDSSTDTQYF. The CDR3 DNA sequence: TGTACCACCAGTGATCCTGGGGACTCCAGCACAGATACGCAGTATTTT. V usage is TRBV24-1 and J usage is TRBJ2-3; tentative D call: TRBD2 (6 bases). The CDR3 covers 16 residues. Germline V gives CDR1 KGHDR, CDR2 SFDVKD.